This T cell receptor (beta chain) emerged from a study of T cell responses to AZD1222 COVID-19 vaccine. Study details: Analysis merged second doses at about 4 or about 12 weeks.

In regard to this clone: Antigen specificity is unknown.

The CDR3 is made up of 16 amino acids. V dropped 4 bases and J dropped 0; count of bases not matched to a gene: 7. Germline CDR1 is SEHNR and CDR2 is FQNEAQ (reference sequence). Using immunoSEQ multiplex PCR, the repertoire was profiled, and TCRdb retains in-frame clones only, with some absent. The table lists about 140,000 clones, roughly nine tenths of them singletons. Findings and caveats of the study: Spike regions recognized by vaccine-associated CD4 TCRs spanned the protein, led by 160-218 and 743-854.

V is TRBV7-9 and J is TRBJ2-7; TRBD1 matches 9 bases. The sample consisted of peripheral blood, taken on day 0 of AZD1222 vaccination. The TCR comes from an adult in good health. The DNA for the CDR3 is TGTGCCAGCAGCTCACACCGGGACAGGGCCTCCTACGAGCAGTACTTC. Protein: CASSSHRDRASYEQYF.